This T cell receptor beta chain was recovered during a study of shared clonotypes between healthy human individuals. The table came from immunoSEQ multiplex PCR; TCRdb's copy has only in-frame clones and leaves some out. The top ten hold around 1.7% of the sample, which has 550,000 to 700,000 clones, around four fifths seen once. The CDR3 consists of 13 residues. Germline lookup yields CDR1 GTSNPN and CDR2 SVGIG (reference sequence). V gave up 0 bases and J gave up 13 bases, with 13 bases separating them. What was sequenced was memory CD4+ T cells sorted from blood. Subset in this sample: CD45RA-negative fraction. The sequence was obtained from a woman aged 25 to 39 in good health. The J gene is TRBJ1-6, the V gene TRBV30, with a weak D call TRBD1 (6 bases). The CDR3 is CAWSVQGSSPLHF. CDR3 sequence (DNA): TGTGCCTGGAGTGTACAGGGTTCATCTCCCCTCCACTTT. Drawing the rest from reference TRBV30 and TRBJ1-6, the complete variable domain is SQTIHQWPATLVQPVGSPLSLECTVEGTSNPNLYWYRQAAGRGLQLLFYSVGIGQISSEVPQNLSASRPQDRQFILSSKKLLLSDSGFYLCAWSVQGSSPLHFGNGTRLTVT.